One and the same sample provided the 12 T cell receptor beta chains below, sequenced in a study of CD8+ T cells in alopecia areata (dated by TCRdb to the late 2010s). Libraries were built with the immunoSEQ multiplex PCR assay. For TCR sequencing, RNA was extracted from every sample and reverse transcribed into cDNA to serve as template. This is the immuneACCESS table as TCRdb keeps it, with only in-frame sequences that have V and J called. A part of the clones is gone; compared with another copy, unresolved V genes explain less than half, and the rest is unexplained. This sample lists roughly 25,000 clones; 52% were detected once. The top ten hold 31% of the sample. The specimen sequenced was NKG2D-high CD8+ T cells sorted from blood. The cell subset or site label, as the study defines it: sorted CD8+ NKG2D-high blood T cells. Source of these receptors: a human donor with alopecia areata.

This clone was seen only once. Additional DNA sequences in this sample encode the identical CDR3. V and J are TRBV27 and TRBJ1-1; D is undetermined. The length of the CDR3 is 13 residues. CDR1 and CDR2 (germline): MNHEY, SMNVEV (reference sequence). The V end was cut by 3 bases, the J end by 1 base, with 6 bases between. As DNA, the CDR3 is TGTGCCAGCAGTTTTGGCGGGAACACTGAAGCTTTCTTT. Its protein is CASSFGGNTEAFF.

In this sample, this clone turned up a few times. The gene calls are TRBV27 and TRBJ1-5; D gene uncertain. Germline values: CDR1 MNHEY, CDR2 SMNVEV (reference sequence). The CDR3 runs 12 residues. Deletions cut 6 bases from V and 7 bases from J, with 10 bases between. DNA of the CDR3: TGTGCCAGCAGGGGCGTAGGGCAGCCCCAGCATTTT. It encodes CASRGVGQPQHF.

The sample holds a few counts of this clone. The CDR3 coding sequence is TGTGCCAGCAGTGATAACCGGTACCGAGATCAGCCCCAGCATTTT. It codes for CASSDNRYRDQPQHF. V and J are TRBV2 and TRBJ1-5; D remains ambiguous. Looked up from germline, CDR1 is SNHLY and CDR2 is FYNNEI. There are 15 residues in the CDR3. V was cut by 3 bases and J by 5 bases, with 14 bases left in between.

This clone was counted between two and nine times. This chain uses TRBV9 with TRBJ2-7; TRBD2 might be the D (5 bases). CDR1 and CDR2 (germline): SGDLS, YYNGEE. This CDR3 is built from 15 residues. The germline V and J ends were trimmed by 0 bases and 3 bases, with 13 bases remaining between them. The CDR3 DNA is TGTGCCAGCAGCGTAGGAAGTAGCGTTGACTACGAGCAGTACTTC. It codes for CASSVGSSVDYEQYF.

J is TRBJ1-2 and V is TRBV9; D not resolved. V was cut by 7 bases and J by 2 bases, with 12 bases left in between. This CDR3 comprises 13 residues. The germline V gene encodes CDR1 SGDLS and CDR2 YYNGEE. The CDR3 region is CASGDWRNYGYTF. DNA of the CDR3: TGTGCCAGCGGCGACTGGAGGAACTATGGCTACACCTTC.

This chain links TRBV19 with TRBJ2-4, with 7 bases lining up with TRBD1. The CDR3 has 15 amino acids. Per the germline V gene, CDR1 is LNHDA and CDR2 is SQIVND (reference sequence). The CDR3 reads CGRGWDSLAKNIQYF. The CDR3 coding sequence is TGTGGCAGAGGCTGGGACAGTCTAGCCAAAAACATTCAGTACTTC.

This chain uses TRBV19 with TRBJ2-7; 8 bases agree with TRBD2. The CDR3 spans 16 residues. Per the germline V gene, CDR1 is LNHDA and CDR2 is SQIVND (reference sequence). Germline trimming cut 5 bases from V and 0 bases from J; bases unmatched to any gene: 9. The CDR3: CASSPALSGSSYEQYF. The DNA for the CDR3 is TGTGCCAGTAGTCCAGCATTGAGCGGGAGCTCCTACGAGCAGTACTTC.

The chain uses TRBV27 and TRBJ2-2; the D call may be TRBD1 or TRBD2 (5 bases each). Germline CDR1 is MNHEY and CDR2 is SMNVEV (reference sequence). The CDR3 covers 14 residues. Between the trimmed V and J ends, which lost 7 bases and 3 bases, there was a span of 12 bases. The CDR3 bases are TGTGCCAGCACCCGGGGCGCGCACACCGGGGAGCTGTTTTTT. Its protein is CASTRGAHTGELFF.

This clone has a handful of counts. The same CDR3 also results from other DNA sequences found in this sample. The chain employs TRBV29-1 and TRBJ2-3; TRBD2 matches at 7 bases. V was clipped by 1 base and J by 0 bases; unmatched bases: 10. The CDR3 extends over 17 amino acids. CDR1 SQVTM and CDR2 ANQGSEA come from the germline V gene. CDR3 DNA sequence: TGCAGCGTTGAAGGGGCGGGAGAGGGGCTGAGCACAGATACGCAGTATTTT. This translates into CSVEGAGEGLSTDTQYF.

The chain employs TRBV28 and TRBJ2-5; the D is unclear. V lost 3 bases and J lost 6, with 14 bases in between. The germline V gene encodes CDR1 MDHEN and CDR2 SYDVKM. This CDR3 contains 14 residues. This CDR3 is CASSFEPAYKTQYF. CDR3 sequence (DNA): TGTGCCAGCAGTTTCGAACCGGCATACAAGACCCAGTACTTC.

J is TRBJ2-7 and V is TRBV9, with D perhaps TRBD2 (6 bases). V shed 7 bases and J shed 4 bases, with 18 bases lying between them. Per the germline V gene, CDR1 is SGDLS and CDR2 is YYNGEE. The CDR3 contains 14 residues. The CDR3 reads CASGRGGANYEQYF. In DNA form, the CDR3 reads TGTGCCAGCGGCCGGGGCGGGGCGAATTACGAGCAGTACTTC.

The chain is built from TRBV28 and TRBJ2-1, with unresolved D. CDR3 length equals 16 residues. Per the germline V gene, CDR1 is MDHEN and CDR2 is SYDVKM. The germline V and J ends were trimmed by 4 bases and 4 bases, with 17 bases remaining between them. Written as DNA, the CDR3 is TGTGCCAGCAGTTCGAAAGTAGGTCCCTCTTACAATGAGCAGTTCTTC. Translating gives CASSSKVGPSYNEQFF.